A single sample gave rise to the 24 T cell receptor beta chains below, sequenced in a study of T cells in Graves' hyperthyroidism and ophthalmopathy. TCR beta CDR3 regions were amplified from RNA. TCR CDR3 underwent first-round RT-PCR with the HTBI primer set. TCRdb re-analysed the multiplex PCR reads in MiXCR, keeping a single row per CDR3 protein. Seen here are hundreds of thousands of distinct CDR3 sequences, about 14% observed once, and the top ten hold 10%. The sample comprised blood. The receptors come from a woman aged 18-29 years with Graves' hyperthyroidism.

The sample holds a few counts of this clonotype. The V and J genes are TRBV30 and TRBJ1-6, with D possibly being TRBD1 (6 bases). V was pared by 8 bases and J by 14 bases, with 19 bases between. Germline V gene data show CDR1 as GTSNPN and CDR2 as SVGIG (reference sequence). The CDR3 consists of 12 residues. The CDR3 bases are TGTGCCGGATGGGGGGCCCGGGGAACCCTCCACTTT. It is translated as CAGWGARGTLHF. The whole variable domain, remainder taken from reference TRBV30 and TRBJ1-6, is SQTIHQWPATLVQPVGSPLSLECTVEGTSNPNLYWYRQAAGRGLQLLFYSVGIGQISSEVPQNLSASRPQDRQFILSSKKLLLSDSGFYLCAGWGARGTLHFGNGTRLTVT.

The chain links TRBV20-1 to TRBJ2-2; 8 positions agree with TRBD1. J gave up 4 bases and V 3 bases, and 4 bases lay outside the gene matches. CDR3 length: 14 residues. Germline V gene sequence: CDR1 DFQATT, CDR2 SNEGSKA (reference sequence). In DNA, the CDR3 is TGCAGTGCTAGTTCGGACAGGGCCACCGGGGAGCTGTTTTTT. It codes for CSASSDRATGELFF.

This clonotype was counted a single time. This clone may be a read error of a much larger clone one base away. The rearrangement links TRBV11-2 to TRBJ2-1; no definite D call. The V gene's germline CDR1 is SGHAT and CDR2 FQNNGV. The CDR3 is 11 residues long. The ends were cut back, 3 bases at V and 10 bases at J, with 7 bases in the middle. As DNA, the CDR3 is TGTGCCAGCAGCTTCGGGTTCGAGCAGTTCTTC. Protein: CASSFGFEQFF.

The sample holds many counts of this clonotype. This chain uses TRBV6-5 with TRBJ2-7; D not resolved. V shed 0 bases and J shed 0 bases, with 21 bases lying between them. In germline, CDR1 is MNHEY, CDR2 SVGAGI. The CDR3 covers 19 residues. In DNA form, the CDR3 reads TGTGCCAGCAGTTACTCGAATGTACCCAGCACCCTAAGCTCCTACGAGCAGTACTTC. As protein: CASSYSNVPSTLSSYEQYF.

This clonotype was observed a handful of times. This sequence joins TRBV6-5 and TRBJ2-1; 7 nucleotides match TRBD2. The V segment lost 2 bases and the J segment 1 base; nucleotides outside the gene matches: 5. The CDR3 has 16 amino acids. Germline V gene sequence: CDR1 MNHEY, CDR2 SVGAGI. This CDR3 is CASSYDWEGSYNEQFF. CDR3 coding DNA: TGTGCCAGCAGTTACGATTGGGAGGGATCCTACAATGAGCAGTTCTTC.

There are many counts of this clonotype. This chain connects TRBV27 to TRBJ2-3; maybe TRBD2 (6 bases). The CDR3 length is 15 residues. Germline V gives CDR1 MNHEY, CDR2 SMNVEV (reference sequence). Trimming shortened V by 3 bases and J by 2 bases, and 12 bases separated the two germline ends. The CDR3 region is CASSFQRELTDTQYF. The CDR3 DNA is TGTGCCAGCAGTTTCCAACGGGAGCTCACAGATACGCAGTATTTT.

This clonotype showed up many times. The chain has TRBV12-3 or TRBV12-4 and TRBJ1-2, with TRBD1 as a possible D gene (5 bases). Trimming pared 2 bases from V and 2 bases from J, leaving 18 bases between. The CDR3 loop spans 17 amino acids. The CDR3 DNA follows: TGTGCCAGCAGTTTAAGGTCCTTTCCAGGGCTAAACTATGGCTACACCTTC. It codes for CASSLRSFPGLNYGYTF.

A few counts support this clonotype. The chain has TRBV5-1 and TRBJ2-1; possible D gene TRBD2, 5 bases. With 1 base removed from V and 2 bases from J, the gap between germline ends came to 13 bases. From germline, CDR1 is SGHRS and CDR2 YFSETQ. The CDR3 is 16 amino acids. The CDR3 nucleotides are TGCGCCAGCAGCTTGAGGTCCACCGGGGCCTACAATGAGCAGTTCTTC. It codes for CASSLRSTGAYNEQFF.

This clonotype was detected ten times or more. The genes are TRBV7-9 and TRBJ1-1, with D unclear. Germline V gene sequence: CDR1 SEHNR, CDR2 FQNEAQ (reference sequence). Trimming removed 5 bases from V and 4 bases from J, with 8 bases in between. This CDR3 spans 12 amino acids. The CDR3 DNA is TGTGCCAGCAGCGATCAGGCCACTGAAGCTTTCTTT. Encoded protein: CASSDQATEAFF.

The J gene is TRBJ2-7, the V gene TRBV13, with unresolved D. Germline V lookup: CDR1 PRHDT, CDR2 FYEKMQ (reference sequence). CDR3 length: 14 amino acids. The V gene lost 0 bases and the J gene lost 2 bases, with 8 bases spanning the gap. This chain's CDR3 is CASSLGAAPYEQYF. In DNA, the CDR3 is TGTGCCAGCAGCTTAGGGGCAGCCCCCTACGAGCAGTACTTC.

J is TRBJ1-5 and V is TRBV7-8; a possible D gene is TRBD1 (5 bases). The CDR3 extends over 12 amino acids. The V gene's germline CDR1 is SGHVS and CDR2 FQNEAQ. V was trimmed by 2 bases and J by 11 bases, leaving 10 bases between them. CDR3 sequence reads: CASSLTGGSQHF. As DNA, the CDR3 is TGTGCCAGCAGCTTAACCGGGGGGTCCCAGCATTTT.

CDR3 bases: TGTGCCAGCAGCTCACCAGGGGCGGGAGAGAGCGAGCAGTACTTC. It is translated as CASSSPGAGESEQYF. This chain connects TRBV28 to TRBJ2-7; TRBD2 is a possible D gene (7 bases). Germline CDR1 and CDR2: MDHEN and SYDVKM. The CDR3 spans 15 residues. V gave up 6 bases and J gave up 6 bases, with 21 bases separating them.

Note on this clonotype: This may be a read error: a much more frequent sequence differs by one nucleotide. The chain uses TRBV30 and TRBJ1-4, with D possibly TRBD1 on 6 matching bases. CDR1 and CDR2 (germline): GTSNPN, SVGIG (reference sequence). Trimming stripped 2 bases from V and 6 bases from J, with 13 bases between. This CDR3 has 14 residues. The CDR3 spells CAWSMGGGDEKLFF. Written as DNA, the CDR3 is TGTGCCTGGAGTATGGGAGGGGGAGATGAAAAACTGTTTTTT.

This clonotype was observed a few times. The genes are TRBV4-1 and TRBJ2-7; possibly TRBD2 for D (6 bases). V lost 1 base, J lost 6 bases, and 10 bases lay in between. The CDR3 spans 13 residues. Germline V gene lookup returns CDR1 MGHRA and CDR2 YSYEKL. The CDR3 DNA reads as TGCGCCAGCAGCCAAGCGGGAGCTGGCGAGCAGTACTTC. Translating it yields CASSQAGAGEQYF.

In regard to this clonotype: A much larger clone lies one base from this, so it may be a read error. The rearrangement links TRBV6-5 to TRBJ2-2; no reliable D call. The germline V gene encodes CDR1 MNHEY and CDR2 SVGAGI. CDR3 size: 10 residues. V lost 5 bases and J lost 7, with 2 bases in between. CDR3 residues: CASSNGELFF. The DNA of the CDR3 is TGTGCCAGCAGTAACGGGGAGCTGTTTTTT.

The chain recombines TRBV6-1 with TRBJ1-2; 11 positions match TRBD1. The CDR3 is 16 residues long. Germline V CDR1 and CDR2: MNHNS, SASEGT. The V gene end was trimmed by 4 bases and the J gene end by 4 bases; junction bases not matched to a gene: 8. The CDR3 coding sequence is TGTGCCAGCAGTGCCCGGACAGGGGGCATCAGCTATGGCTACACCTTC. Encoded protein: CASSARTGGISYGYTF.

This chain joins TRBV2 and TRBJ1-1, with a tentative D call TRBD1 (6 bases). With 7 bases removed from V and 0 bases from J, the gap between germline ends came to 12 bases. In germline, CDR1 is SNHLY, CDR2 FYNNEI. The CDR3 has 14 residues. CDR3 sequence (DNA): TGTGCCAGCACCCGGGACACTTTGAACACTGAAGCTTTCTTT. Translated, it gives CASTRDTLNTEAFF. Using reference TRBV2 and TRBJ1-1 for the parts outside the CDR3, the full variable domain is EPEVTQTPSHQVTQMGQEVILRCVPISNHLYFYWYRQILGQKVEFLVSFYNNEISEKSEIFDDQFSVERPDGSNFTLKIRSTKLEDSAMYFCASTRDTLNTEAFFGQGTRLTVV.

This clonotype was recorded at least ten times. V is TRBV7-9 and J is TRBJ1-1; D call uncertain. V lost 3 bases to trimming and J lost 7 bases, with 6 bases between them. The CDR3 covers 11 residues. The germline V gene has CDR1 SEHNR and CDR2 FQNEAQ (reference sequence). The CDR3 DNA reads as TGTGCCAGCAGCTTGCACGGTGAAGCTTTCTTT. It yields the protein CASSLHGEAFF.

Ten or more counts support this clonotype. The rearrangement uses TRBV6-1 and TRBJ1-1; D might be TRBD1 (5 bases). The V end was cut by 7 bases, the J end by 0 bases, with 12 bases between. This CDR3 is 14 amino acids long. The germline V gene encodes CDR1 MNHNS and CDR2 SASEGT. The CDR3, as DNA: TGTGCCAGCAACGAAGGGGTTGTGAACACTGAAGCTTTCTTT. Amino acid sequence: CASNEGVVNTEAFF.

The sample holds many counts of this clonotype. The chain carries TRBV28 and TRBJ2-6; D is uncertain. V lost 1 base to trimming and J lost 2 bases, with 6 bases between them. The V gene's germline CDR1 is MDHEN and CDR2 SYDVKM. The CDR3 consists of 15 residues. CDR3 DNA sequence: TGTGCCAGCAGTTTATTAACTCCTGGGGCCAACGTCCTGACTTTC. This sequence encodes CASSLLTPGANVLTF.

This clonotype was seen many times. The chain combines TRBV12-3 or TRBV12-4 with TRBJ1-5; D gene ambiguous. V was pared by 3 bases and J by 2 bases, with 11 bases between. This CDR3 is 15 amino acids long. As DNA, the CDR3 is TGTGCCAGCAGTTTTGGGCAATCACGCAATCAGCCCCAGCATTTT. Translated, it gives CASSFGQSRNQPQHF.

The gene calls are TRBV19 and TRBJ1-5; no clear D gene. CDR1 is LNHDA and CDR2 is SQIVND in the germline V gene (reference sequence). V lost 8 bases to trimming and J lost 3 bases, with 11 bases between them. The CDR3 has 13 amino acids. CDR3 loop: CASGDKYNQPQHF. Here the CDR3 DNA reads TGTGCCAGTGGAGACAAATACAATCAGCCCCAGCATTTT.

This chain uses TRBV6-9 with TRBJ2-7; D is uncertain. Trimming pared 3 bases from V and 0 bases from J, leaving 12 bases between. CDR3 length: 15 residues. Germline CDR1 reads MNHGY; CDR2 reads SVAAGI. In nucleotides, the CDR3 is TGTGCCAGCAGTTACAGGCAGGTCAGCTCCTACGAGCAGTACTTC. It codes for CASSYRQVSSYEQYF.

The table lists this clonotype with a few counts. The gene calls are TRBV29-1 and TRBJ1-3; no reliable D call. Trimming stripped 6 bases from V and 0 bases from J, with 6 bases between. CDR3 length: 12 residues. CDR1 SQVTM and CDR2 ANQGSEA come from the germline V gene. CDR3 in amino acids: CSVGFSGNTIYF. In DNA form, the CDR3 reads TGCAGCGTCGGGTTCTCTGGAAACACCATATATTTT.